This T cell receptor beta chain was observed in a study of metastatic and nonmetastatic thyroid tumors. Study background: The authors compared repertoires across blood and tumor or nodule tissue from malignant and benign thyroid patients. Study-level findings and limits: Relative to benign nodules, malignant thyroid tumors were reportedly characterized by significantly elevated TCR beta diversity in blood and tumor.

In the authors' methods: Differences in CDR3 between clinicopathological groups were drawn on to build a classifier intended to discriminate distant-metastatic papillary thyroid cancer patients. TCRdb re-called the PCR reads via MiXCR. These V and J calls rely on TCRdb rather than the paper's analysis. The data contain about 27,000 clones, 15% of them seen just once; the ten biggest clones take up 15% to 19%. On this clone itself: Its antigen is unknown.

V gave up 4 bases and J gave up 5 bases; unmatched junction bases: 13. The length of the CDR3 is 17 residues. Germline CDR1 reads SGHTA; CDR2 reads FQGTGA. Each patient came to thyroid surgery without any prior treatment (of any kind). This TCR was recovered from a male donor with papillary thyroid cancer or a benign thyroid nodule (not recorded which). Some clones in this sample may be carry-over from other donors' samples. V is TRBV7-3 and J is TRBJ2-3; 9 nucleotides align to TRBD2. The sample consisted of blood. The CDR3 reads CASSSHVAGEEGDTQYF. CDR3 nucleotide sequence: TGTGCCAGCAGCTCCCACGTAGCGGGAGAGGAGGGAGATACGCAGTATTTT. Looking up the rest from reference TRBV7-3 and TRBJ2-3 gives the full variable domain: GAGVSQTPSNKVTEKGKYVELRCDPISGHTALYWYRQSLGQGPEFLIYFQGTGAADDSGLPNDRFFAVRPEGSVSTLKIQRTERGDSAVYLCASSSHVAGEEGDTQYFGPGTRLTVL.